The sequence of this T cell receptor (beta chain) was determined in a study of blood T cells in healthy people across ages. A second 7 to 11 cycle PCR used barcoded and J-beta primers. TCRdb re-analysed the 5' RACE reads in MiXCR, keeping a single row per CDR3 protein. The sample has more than 900,000 distinct CDR3 sequences, under 35% seen once; the top ten hold roughly a tenth. From germline, CDR1 is DFQATT and CDR2 SNEGSKA (reference sequence). This CDR3 has 14 residues. The same data also went into a second study, on T cells of mothers and their children.

The source is a woman aged 40 to 50 in good health. This chain links TRBV20-1 with TRBJ2-1, with TRBD1 matching 8 bases. The DNA end favors TRBJ2-7, so the J call may be wrong. The specimen was blood. CDR3 nucleotide sequence: TGCAGTGCTGAGACAGGGGTAACGTACAATGAGCAGTACTTC. Amino acids: CSAETGVTYNEQYF.